These 7 T cell receptor beta chains came from one sample sequenced in a study of shared clonotypes between healthy human individuals. Here immunoSEQ multiplex PCR was the method, and the copy in TCRdb shows in-frame clones only, minus some. Seen here are about 680,000 clones, roughly 73% observed once, and the top ten hold 1.5% to 2%. Sequences were obtained from memory CD4+ T cells sorted from blood. Indicated subset: CD45RA-negative fraction. These receptors originate from a woman aged 25-40 years in good health.

The V gene is TRBV6-5, the J gene TRBJ2-1, with a tentative D call TRBD2 (6 bases). The V and J ends lost 1 base and 3 bases respectively, with 13 bases between them. The CDR3 spans 16 residues. Germline V CDR1 and CDR2: MNHEY, SVGAGI. The CDR3 DNA reads as TGTGCCAGCAGTTACTTGGGACTTGACCTCTACAATGAGCAGTTCTTC. This gives the protein CASSYLGLDLYNEQFF.

The V call is TRBV6-5, the J call TRBJ2-2, with 12 positions matching TRBD2. The J segment lost 5 bases and the V segment lost 6 bases, leaving 4 bases of the junction unmatched. CDR3 length equals 15 residues. Germline CDR1 is MNHEY and CDR2 is SVGAGI. The CDR3 DNA reads TGTGCCAGCAGGCAGACTAGCGGGAGAACCGGGGAGCTGTTTTTT. Its protein product is CASRQTSGRTGELFF.

V gene TRBV2 combines with J gene TRBJ2-2; 10 nucleotides align to TRBD2. Germline CDR1 is SNHLY and CDR2 is FYNNEI. V lost 6 bases to trimming and J lost 5 bases; unmatched junction nucleotides: 6. The CDR3 loop spans 15 amino acids. CDR3 amino acids: CASSASGRGTGELFF. CDR3 nucleotide sequence: TGTGCCAGCAGCGCTAGCGGGAGAGGTACCGGGGAGCTGTTTTTT.

This clone was recorded only once. The V and J genes are TRBV18 and TRBJ1-2; D perhaps matches TRBD1 (5 bases). This CDR3 is 16 amino acids long. V dropped 1 base and J dropped 1 base, with 13 bases sitting between them. CDR1 KGHSH and CDR2 LQKENI come from the germline V gene. CDR3 amino acids: CASSPLIEGSNYGYTF. The CDR3, as DNA: TGTGCCAGCTCACCACTTATAGAGGGGAGTAACTATGGCTACACCTTC.

The chain joins TRBV28 to TRBJ1-2; TRBD1 is a possible D gene (5 bases). V lost 8 bases and J lost 3, with 13 bases in between. The V gene's germline CDR1 is MDHEN and CDR2 SYDVKM. The CDR3 is made up of 13 amino acids. The CDR3 protein is CASDSQGYYGYTF. The CDR3 nucleotides are TGTGCCAGCGATTCCCAGGGATACTATGGCTACACCTTC.

The chain is built from TRBV27 and TRBJ2-5; TRBD2 might be the D (6 bases). The V end was cut by 2 bases, the J end by 5 bases, with 9 bases between. The CDR3 length is 13 residues. Per germline, CDR1 MNHEY and CDR2 SMNVEV (reference sequence). The CDR3 region is CASSLKGRETQYF. CDR3 DNA sequence: TGTGCCAGCAGTTTAAAGGGGAGGGAGACCCAGTACTTC.

This rearrangement joins TRBV6-5 to TRBJ1-5; D remains ambiguous. V was trimmed by 3 bases and J by 0 bases, leaving 9 bases between them. This CDR3 spans 15 amino acids. Germline V gene sequence: CDR1 MNHEY, CDR2 SVGAGI. The CDR3 bases are TGTGCCAGCAGTTATAGCCAGCATAGCAATCAGCCCCAGCATTTT. It translates to CASSYSQHSNQPQHF.